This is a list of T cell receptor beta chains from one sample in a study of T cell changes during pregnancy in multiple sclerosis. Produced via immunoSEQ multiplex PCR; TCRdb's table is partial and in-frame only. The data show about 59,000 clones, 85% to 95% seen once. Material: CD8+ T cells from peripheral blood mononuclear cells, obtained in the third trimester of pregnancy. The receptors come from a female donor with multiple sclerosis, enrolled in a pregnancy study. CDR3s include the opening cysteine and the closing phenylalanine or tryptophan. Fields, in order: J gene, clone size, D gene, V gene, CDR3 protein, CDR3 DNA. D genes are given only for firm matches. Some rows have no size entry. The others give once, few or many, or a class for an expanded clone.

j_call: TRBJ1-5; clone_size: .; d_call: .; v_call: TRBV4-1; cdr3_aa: CASSQVEKSNQPQHF; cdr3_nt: TGCGCCAGCAGCCAAGTAGAGAAGAGCAATCAGCCCCAGCATTTT
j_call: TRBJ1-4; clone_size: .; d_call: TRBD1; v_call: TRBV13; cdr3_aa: CASSARRTGYNEKLFF; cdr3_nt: TGTGCCAGCAGCGCCAGACGGACAGGGTATAATGAAAAACTGTTTTTT
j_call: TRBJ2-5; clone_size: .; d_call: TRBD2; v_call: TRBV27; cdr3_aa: CASSFSGGAQETQYF; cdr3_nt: TGTGCCAGCAGTTTCAGCGGGGGCGCCCAAGAGACCCAGTACTTC
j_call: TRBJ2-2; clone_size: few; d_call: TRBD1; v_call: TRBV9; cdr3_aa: CASSVQGAGGELFF; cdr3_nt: TGTGCCAGCAGCGTACAGGGGGCCGGCGGGGAGCTGTTTTTT
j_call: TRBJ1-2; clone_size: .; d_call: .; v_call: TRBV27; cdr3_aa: CASTAGPGVNYGYTF; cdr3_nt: TGTGCCAGCACCGCCGGCCCCGGGGTTAACTATGGCTACACCTTC
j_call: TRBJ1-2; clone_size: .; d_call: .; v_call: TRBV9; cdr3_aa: CASSVGDRSYGYTF; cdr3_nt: TGTGCCAGCAGCGTAGGCGACAGGAGCTATGGCTACACCTTC
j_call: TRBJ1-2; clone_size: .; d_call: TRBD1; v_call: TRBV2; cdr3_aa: CASSPQGASYGYTF; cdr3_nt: TGTGCCAGCAGTCCGCAGGGGGCGTCCTATGGCTACACCTTC
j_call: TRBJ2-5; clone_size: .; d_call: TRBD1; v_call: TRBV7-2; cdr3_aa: CASSLKTGQETQYF; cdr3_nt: TGTGCCAGCAGCCTCAAGACAGGGCAAGAGACCCAGTACTTC
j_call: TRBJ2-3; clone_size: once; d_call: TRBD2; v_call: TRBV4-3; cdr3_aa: CASSQAAWTSGYTDTQYF; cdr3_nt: TGCGCCAGCAGCCAAGCTGCCTGGACTAGCGGATACACAGATACGCAGTATTTT
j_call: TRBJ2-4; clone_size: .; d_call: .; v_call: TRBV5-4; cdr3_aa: CASSLDGGAKNIQYF; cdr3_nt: TGTGCCAGCAGCTTGGACGGGGGAGCCAAAAACATTCAGTACTTC
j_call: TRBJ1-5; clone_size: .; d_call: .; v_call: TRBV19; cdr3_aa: CASSTGLYSNQPQHF; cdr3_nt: TGTGCCAGTAGTACGGGACTTTATAGCAATCAGCCCCAGCATTTT
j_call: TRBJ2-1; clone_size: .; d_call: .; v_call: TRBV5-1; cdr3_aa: CASSRSGNEQFF; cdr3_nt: TGCGCCAGCAGCCGGTCGGGGAATGAGCAGTTCTTC
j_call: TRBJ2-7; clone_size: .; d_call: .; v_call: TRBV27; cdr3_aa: CASADSGLAPYEQYF; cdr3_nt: TGTGCCAGCGCCGATTCGGGACTCGCCCCTTACGAGCAGTACTTC
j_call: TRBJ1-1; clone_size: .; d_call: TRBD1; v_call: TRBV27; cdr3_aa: CASSSGTGGHTEAFF; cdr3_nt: TGTGCCAGCAGTTCCGGGACAGGGGGACACACTGAAGCTTTCTTT
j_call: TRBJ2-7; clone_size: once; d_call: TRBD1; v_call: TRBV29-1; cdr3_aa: CSVRDRNSYEQYF; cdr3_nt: TGCAGCGTTAGGGACAGGAACTCCTACGAGCAGTACTTC
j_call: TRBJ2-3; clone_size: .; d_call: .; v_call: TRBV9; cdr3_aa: CASSVEGSGSTDTQYF; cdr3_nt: TGTGCCAGCAGCGTAGAAGGTAGCGGTAGCACAGATACGCAGTATTTT
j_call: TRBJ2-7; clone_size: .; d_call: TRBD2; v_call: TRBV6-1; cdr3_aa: CASSAGPGGAYEQYF; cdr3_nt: TGTGCCAGCAGTGCCGGGCCGGGGGGAGCCTACGAGCAGTACTTC
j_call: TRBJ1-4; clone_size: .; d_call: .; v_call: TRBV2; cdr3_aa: CASRTVSTNEKLFF; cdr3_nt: TGTGCCAGCAGGACAGTTTCAACTAATGAAAAACTGTTTTTT
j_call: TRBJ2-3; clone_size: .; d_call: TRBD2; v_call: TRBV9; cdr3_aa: CASSGYGLAGSTDTQYF; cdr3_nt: TGTGCCAGCAGCGGCTACGGACTAGCGGGAAGCACAGATACGCAGTATTTT
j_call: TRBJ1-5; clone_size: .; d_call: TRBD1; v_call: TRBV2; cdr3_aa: CASSADRRNQPQHF; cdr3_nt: TGTGCCAGCAGTGCGGACAGGAGAAATCAGCCCCAGCATTTT
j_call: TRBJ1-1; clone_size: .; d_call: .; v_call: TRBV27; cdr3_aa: CASSPIGTEAFF; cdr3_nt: TGTGCCAGCAGTCCTATCGGGACTGAAGCTTTCTTT
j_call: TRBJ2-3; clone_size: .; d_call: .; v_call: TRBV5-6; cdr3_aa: CASSLGRLIDTQYF; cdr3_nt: TGTGCCAGCAGCCTGGGCAGATTGATAGATACGCAGTATTTT
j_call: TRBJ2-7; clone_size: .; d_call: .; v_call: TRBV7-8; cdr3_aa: CASSLHQGLVYEQYF; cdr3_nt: TGTGCCAGCAGCCTGCACCAGGGGTTGGTCTACGAGCAGTACTTC
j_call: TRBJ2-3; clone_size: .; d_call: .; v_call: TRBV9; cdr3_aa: CASSPPGTDTQYF; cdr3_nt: TGTGCCAGCAGCCCCCCCGGGACAGATACGCAGTATTTT
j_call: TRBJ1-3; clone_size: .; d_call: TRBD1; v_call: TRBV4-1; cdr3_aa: CASSPGTGLVGNTIYF; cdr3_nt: TGCGCCAGCAGCCCCGGGACAGGGCTTGTGGGAAACACCATATATTTT
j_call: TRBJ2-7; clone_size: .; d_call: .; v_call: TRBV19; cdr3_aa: CASSIGDLSSYEQYF; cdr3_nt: TGTGCCAGTAGTATCGGGGATCTTAGCTCCTACGAGCAGTACTTC
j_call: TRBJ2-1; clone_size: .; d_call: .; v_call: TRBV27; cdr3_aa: CASSLEAWNEQFF; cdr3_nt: TGTGCCAGCAGTTTGGAGGCTTGGAATGAGCAGTTCTTC
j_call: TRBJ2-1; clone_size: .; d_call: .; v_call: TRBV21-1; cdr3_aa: CASSKEGLAGDFTGYNEQFF; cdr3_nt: TGTGCCAGCAGCAAAGAGGGCCTAGCGGGAGATTTTACGGGATACAATGAGCAGTTCTTC
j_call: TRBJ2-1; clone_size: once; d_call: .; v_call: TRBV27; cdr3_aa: CASSLRRQGRGEQFF; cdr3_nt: TGTGCCAGCAGTTTAAGACGGCAGGGGAGGGGTGAGCAGTTCTTC
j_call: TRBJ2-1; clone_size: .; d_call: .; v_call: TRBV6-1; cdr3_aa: CASRLGPEYNEQFF; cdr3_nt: TGTGCCAGCAGACTTGGGCCGGAATACAATGAGCAGTTCTTC
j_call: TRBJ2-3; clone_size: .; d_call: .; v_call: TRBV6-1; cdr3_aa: CASSEASRSPDTQYF; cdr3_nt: TGTGCCAGCAGTGAAGCCTCGAGGTCCCCAGATACGCAGTATTTT
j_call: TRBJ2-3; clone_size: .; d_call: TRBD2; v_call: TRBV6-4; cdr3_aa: CASSVIAGGPDTQYF; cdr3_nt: TGTGCCAGCAGTGTCATAGCGGGAGGGCCAGATACGCAGTATTTT
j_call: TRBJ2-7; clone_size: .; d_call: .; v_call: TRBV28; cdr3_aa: CASSRNYEQYF; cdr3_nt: TGTGCCAGCAGCCGTAACTACGAGCAGTACTTC
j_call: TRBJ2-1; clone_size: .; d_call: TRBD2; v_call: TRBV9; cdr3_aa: CASSASGYYNEQFF; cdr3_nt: TGTGCCAGCAGCGCTAGCGGGTACTACAATGAGCAGTTCTTC
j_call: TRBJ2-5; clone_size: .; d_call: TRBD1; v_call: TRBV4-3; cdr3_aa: CASSLGGSEETQYF; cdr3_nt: TGCGCCAGCAGCCTAGGGGGCTCGGAAGAGACCCAGTACTTC
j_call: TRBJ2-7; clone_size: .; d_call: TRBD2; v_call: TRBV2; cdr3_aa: CASASGSSYEQYF; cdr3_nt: TGTGCCAGCGCTAGCGGGAGTTCCTACGAGCAGTACTTC
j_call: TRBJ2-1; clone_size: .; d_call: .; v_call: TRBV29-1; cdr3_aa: CSVEDKWQGTYNEQFF; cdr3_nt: TGCAGCGTTGAAGATAAGTGGCAGGGAACTTACAATGAGCAGTTCTTC
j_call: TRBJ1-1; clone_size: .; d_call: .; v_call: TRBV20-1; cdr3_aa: CSGGLAFF; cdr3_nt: TGCAGTGGAGGTTTAGCTTTCTTT
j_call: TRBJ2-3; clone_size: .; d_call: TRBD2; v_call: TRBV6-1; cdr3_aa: CASSVTTSRGTDTQYF; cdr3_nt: TGTGCCAGCAGTGTAACGACTAGCCGAGGCACAGATACGCAGTATTTT
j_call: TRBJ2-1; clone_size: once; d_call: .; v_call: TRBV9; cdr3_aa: CASSVSWSGNEQFF; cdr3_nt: TGTGCCAGCAGCGTAAGCTGGTCCGGTAATGAGCAGTTCTTC
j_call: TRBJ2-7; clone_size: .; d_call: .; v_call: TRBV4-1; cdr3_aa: CASSQARGFEQYF; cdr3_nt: TGCGCCAGCAGCCAAGCCCGCGGATTCGAGCAGTACTTC
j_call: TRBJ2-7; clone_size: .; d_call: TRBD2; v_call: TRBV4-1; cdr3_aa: CASSEEGTSLYEQYF; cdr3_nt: TGCGCCAGCAGTGAAGAGGGGACTAGTCTCTACGAGCAGTACTTC
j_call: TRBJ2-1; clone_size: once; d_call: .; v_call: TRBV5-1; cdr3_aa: CASSQGRDIPYNEQFF; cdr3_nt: TGCGCCAGCAGCCAAGGTCGGGACATTCCCTACAATGAGCAGTTCTTC
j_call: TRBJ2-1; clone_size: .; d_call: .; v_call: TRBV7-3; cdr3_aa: CASSLKGESSYNEQFF; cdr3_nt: TGTGCCAGCAGCTTAAAAGGAGAAAGCTCCTACAATGAGCAGTTCTTC
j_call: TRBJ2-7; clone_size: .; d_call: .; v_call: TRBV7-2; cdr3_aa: CASSLGGVHEQYF; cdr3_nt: TGTGCCAGCAGCTTAGGGGGGGTCCACGAGCAGTACTTC
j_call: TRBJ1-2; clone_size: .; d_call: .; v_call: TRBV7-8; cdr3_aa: CASRASDYGYTF; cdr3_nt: TGTGCCAGCAGGGCCAGCGACTATGGCTACACCTTC
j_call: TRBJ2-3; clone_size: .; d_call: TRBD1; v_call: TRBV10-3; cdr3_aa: CAISQTGQSGTDTQYF; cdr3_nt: TGTGCCATCAGCCAGACAGGGCAGTCCGGCACAGATACGCAGTATTTT
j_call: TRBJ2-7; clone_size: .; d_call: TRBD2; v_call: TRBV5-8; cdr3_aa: CASSPPRAPGLPTYEQYF; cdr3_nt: TGTGCCAGCAGCCCCCCCAGGGCTCCGGGACTACCAACCTACGAGCAGTACTTC
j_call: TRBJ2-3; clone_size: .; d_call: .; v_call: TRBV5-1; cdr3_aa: CASSMRVISTDTQYF; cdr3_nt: TGCGCCAGCAGCATGAGAGTGATTTCCACAGATACGCAGTATTTT
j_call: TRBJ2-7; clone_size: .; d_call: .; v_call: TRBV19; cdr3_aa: CASSSFAASDEQYF; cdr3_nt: TGTGCCAGTAGTTCGTTCGCGGCCTCGGACGAGCAGTACTTC
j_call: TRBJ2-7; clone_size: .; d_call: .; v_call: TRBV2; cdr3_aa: CASSAVQGYEQYF; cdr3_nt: TGTGCCAGCAGTGCGGTACAGGGCTACGAGCAGTACTTC
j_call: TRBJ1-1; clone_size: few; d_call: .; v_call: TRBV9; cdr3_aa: CASSGQANTEAFF; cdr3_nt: TGTGCCAGCAGCGGGCAGGCGAACACTGAAGCTTTCTTT
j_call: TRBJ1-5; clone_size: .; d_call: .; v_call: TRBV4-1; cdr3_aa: CASSQDGGSNQPQHF; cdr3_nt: TGCGCCAGCAGCCAAGATGGAGGCAGCAATCAGCCCCAGCATTTT
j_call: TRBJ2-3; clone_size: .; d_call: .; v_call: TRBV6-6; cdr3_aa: CASSDTGDTQYF; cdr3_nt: TGTGCCAGCAGTGACACAGGGGATACGCAGTATTTT
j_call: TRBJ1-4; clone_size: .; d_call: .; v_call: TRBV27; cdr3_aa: CASSLSEGGEKLFF; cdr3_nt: TGTGCCAGCAGTTTATCAGAGGGAGGTGAAAAACTGTTTTTT